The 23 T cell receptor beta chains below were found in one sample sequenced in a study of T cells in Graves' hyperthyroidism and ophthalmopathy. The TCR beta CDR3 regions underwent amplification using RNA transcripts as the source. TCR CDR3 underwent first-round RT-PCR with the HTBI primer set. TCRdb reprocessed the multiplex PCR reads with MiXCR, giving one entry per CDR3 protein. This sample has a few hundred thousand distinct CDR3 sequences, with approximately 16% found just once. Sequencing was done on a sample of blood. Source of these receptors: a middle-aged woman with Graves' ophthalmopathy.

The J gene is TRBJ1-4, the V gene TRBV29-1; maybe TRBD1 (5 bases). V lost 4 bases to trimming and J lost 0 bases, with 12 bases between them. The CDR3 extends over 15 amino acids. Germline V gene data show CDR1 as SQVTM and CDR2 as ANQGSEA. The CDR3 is CSVGLTGATNEKLFF. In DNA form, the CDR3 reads TGCAGCGTTGGCCTAACAGGTGCAACTAATGAAAAACTGTTTTTT.

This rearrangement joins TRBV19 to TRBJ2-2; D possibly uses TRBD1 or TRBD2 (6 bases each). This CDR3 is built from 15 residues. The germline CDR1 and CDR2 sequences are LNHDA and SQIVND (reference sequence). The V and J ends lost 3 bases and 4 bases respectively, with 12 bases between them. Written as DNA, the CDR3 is TGTGCCAGTAGTATTGGGGGGCTCGGCACCGGGGAGCTGTTTTTT. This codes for CASSIGGLGTGELFF.

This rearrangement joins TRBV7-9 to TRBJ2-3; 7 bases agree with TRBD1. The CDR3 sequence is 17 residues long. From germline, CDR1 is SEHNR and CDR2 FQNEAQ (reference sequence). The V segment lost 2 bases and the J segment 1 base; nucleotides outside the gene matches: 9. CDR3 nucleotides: TGTGCCAGCAGCTTACCGGCGAGACAGGGAGGCACAGATACGCAGTATTTT. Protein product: CASSLPARQGGTDTQYF.

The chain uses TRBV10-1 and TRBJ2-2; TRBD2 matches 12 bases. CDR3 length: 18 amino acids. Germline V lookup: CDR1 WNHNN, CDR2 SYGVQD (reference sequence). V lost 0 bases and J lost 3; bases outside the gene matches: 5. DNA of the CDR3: TGCGCCAGCAGTGAGTCGACTAGCGGGAGCCACGACACCGGGGAGCTGTTTTTT. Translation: CASSESTSGSHDTGELFF.

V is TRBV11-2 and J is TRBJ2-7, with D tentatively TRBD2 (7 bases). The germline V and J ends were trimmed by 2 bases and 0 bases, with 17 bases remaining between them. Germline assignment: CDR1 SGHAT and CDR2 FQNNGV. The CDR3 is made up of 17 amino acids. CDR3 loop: CASSLNGAGAGSYEQYF. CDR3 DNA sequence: TGTGCCAGCAGCTTAAACGGGGCGGGGGCCGGCTCCTACGAGCAGTACTTC. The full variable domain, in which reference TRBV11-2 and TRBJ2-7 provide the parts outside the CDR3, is EAGVAQSPRYKIIEKRQSVAFWCNPISGHATLYWYQQILGQGPKLLIQFQNNGVVDDSQLPKDRFSAERLKGVDSTLKIQPAKLEDSAVYLCASSLNGAGAGSYEQYFGPGTRLTVT.

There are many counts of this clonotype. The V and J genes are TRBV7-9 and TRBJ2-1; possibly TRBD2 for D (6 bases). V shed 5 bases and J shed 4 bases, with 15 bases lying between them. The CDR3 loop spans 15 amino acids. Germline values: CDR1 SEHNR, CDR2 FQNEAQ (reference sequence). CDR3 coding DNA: TGTGCCAGCAGCACCCGGACTACCGATTACAATGAGCAGTTCTTC. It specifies CASSTRTTDYNEQFF.

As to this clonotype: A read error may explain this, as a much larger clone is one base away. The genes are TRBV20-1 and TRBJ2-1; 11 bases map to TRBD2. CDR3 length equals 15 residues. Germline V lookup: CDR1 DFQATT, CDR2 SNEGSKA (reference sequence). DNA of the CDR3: TGCAGTGCTAGAACTAGCGGGAGAGGCGTCAATGGGCAGTTCTTC. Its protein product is CSARTSGRGVNGQFF.

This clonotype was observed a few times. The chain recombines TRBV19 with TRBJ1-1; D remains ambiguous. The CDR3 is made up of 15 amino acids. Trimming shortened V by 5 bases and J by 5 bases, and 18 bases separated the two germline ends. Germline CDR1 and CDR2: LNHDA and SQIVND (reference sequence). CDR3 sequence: CASSSQTTKETEAFF. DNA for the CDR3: TGTGCCAGTAGTTCCCAGACCACCAAGGAGACTGAAGCTTTCTTT.

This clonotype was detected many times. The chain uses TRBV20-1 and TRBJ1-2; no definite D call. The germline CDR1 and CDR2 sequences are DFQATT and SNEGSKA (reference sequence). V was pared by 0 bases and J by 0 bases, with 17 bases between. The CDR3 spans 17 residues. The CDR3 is CSARDVSIYTSNYGYTF. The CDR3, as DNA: TGCAGTGCTAGAGACGTCAGTATATACACCTCTAACTATGGCTACACCTTC.

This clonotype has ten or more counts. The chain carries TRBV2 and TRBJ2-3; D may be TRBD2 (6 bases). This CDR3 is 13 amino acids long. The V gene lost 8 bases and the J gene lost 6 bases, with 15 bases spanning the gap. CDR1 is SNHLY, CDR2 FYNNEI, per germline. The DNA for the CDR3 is TGTGCCAGCGAGGGAGGCCCTGGGGATACGCAGTATTTT. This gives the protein CASEGGPGDTQYF.

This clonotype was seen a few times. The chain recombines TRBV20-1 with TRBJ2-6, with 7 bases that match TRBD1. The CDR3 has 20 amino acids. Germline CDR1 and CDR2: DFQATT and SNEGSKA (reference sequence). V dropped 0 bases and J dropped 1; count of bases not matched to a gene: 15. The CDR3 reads CSARDPASRGLLSGANVLTF. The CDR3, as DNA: TGCAGTGCTAGAGACCCGGCGTCGAGGGGGCTCCTTTCTGGGGCCAACGTCCTGACTTTC.

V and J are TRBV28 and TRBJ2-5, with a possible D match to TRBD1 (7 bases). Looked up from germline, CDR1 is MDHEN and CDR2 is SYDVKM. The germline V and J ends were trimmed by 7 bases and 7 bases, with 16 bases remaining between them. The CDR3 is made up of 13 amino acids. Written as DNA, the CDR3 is TGTGCCAGCAACCTCAGGGGGGTAAGGACCCAGTACTTC. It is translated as CASNLRGVRTQYF.

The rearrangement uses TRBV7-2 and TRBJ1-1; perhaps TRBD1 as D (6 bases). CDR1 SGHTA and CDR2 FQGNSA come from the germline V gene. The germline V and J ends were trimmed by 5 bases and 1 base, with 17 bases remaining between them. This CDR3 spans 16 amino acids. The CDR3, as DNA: TGTGCCAGCAGCCCCCGAGTAGGAGGGGGGAACACTGAAGCTTTCTTT. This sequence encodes CASSPRVGGGNTEAFF. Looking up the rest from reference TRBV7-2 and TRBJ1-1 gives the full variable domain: GAGVSQSPSNKVTEKGKDVELRCDPISGHTALYWYRQSLGQGLEFLIYFQGNSAPDKSGLPSDRFSAERTGGSVSTLTIQRTQQEDSAVYLCASSPRVGGGNTEAFFGQGTRLTVV.

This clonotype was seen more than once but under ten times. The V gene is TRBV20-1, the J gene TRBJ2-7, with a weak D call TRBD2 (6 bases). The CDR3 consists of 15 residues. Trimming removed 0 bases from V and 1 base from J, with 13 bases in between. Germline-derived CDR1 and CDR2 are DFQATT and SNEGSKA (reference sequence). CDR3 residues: CSARDGTSLSYEQYF. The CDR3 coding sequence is TGCAGTGCTAGAGACGGGACTTCCCTTTCCTACGAGCAGTACTTC.

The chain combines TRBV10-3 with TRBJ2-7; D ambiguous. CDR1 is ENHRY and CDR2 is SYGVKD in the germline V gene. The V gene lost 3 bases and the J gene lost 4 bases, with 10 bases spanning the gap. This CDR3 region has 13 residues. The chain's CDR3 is CAISDQTEYEQYF. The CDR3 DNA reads TGTGCCATCAGTGACCAAACGGAGTACGAGCAGTACTTC.

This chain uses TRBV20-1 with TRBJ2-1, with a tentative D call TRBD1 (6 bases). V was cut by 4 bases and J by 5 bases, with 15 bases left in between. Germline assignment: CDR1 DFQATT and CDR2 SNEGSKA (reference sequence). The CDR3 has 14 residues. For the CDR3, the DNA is TGCAGTGCTATACGGACAGAAGGTAACAATGAGCAGTTCTTC. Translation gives CSAIRTEGNNEQFF.

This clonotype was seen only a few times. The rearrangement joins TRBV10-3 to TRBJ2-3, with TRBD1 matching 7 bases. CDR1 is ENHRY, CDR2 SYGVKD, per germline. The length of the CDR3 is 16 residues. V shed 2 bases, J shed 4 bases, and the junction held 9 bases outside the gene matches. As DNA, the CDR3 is TGTGCCATCAGTGAGGGAGACAGGGTCGGGGCAGATACGCAGTATTTT. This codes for CAISEGDRVGADTQYF.

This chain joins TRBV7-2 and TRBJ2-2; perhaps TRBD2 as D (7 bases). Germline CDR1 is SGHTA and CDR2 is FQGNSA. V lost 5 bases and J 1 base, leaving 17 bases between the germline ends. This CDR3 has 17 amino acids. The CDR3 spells CASSTRGLAVNTGELFF. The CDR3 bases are TGTGCCAGCAGCACCCGGGGGCTAGCGGTGAACACCGGGGAGCTGTTTTTT.

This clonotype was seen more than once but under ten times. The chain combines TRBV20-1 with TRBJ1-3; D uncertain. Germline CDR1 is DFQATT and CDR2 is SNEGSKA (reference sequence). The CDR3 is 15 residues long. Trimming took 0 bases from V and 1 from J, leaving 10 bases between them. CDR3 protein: CSARDLVHSGNTIYF. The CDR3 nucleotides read TGCAGTGCTAGAGATCTGGTTCATTCTGGAAACACCATATATTTT.

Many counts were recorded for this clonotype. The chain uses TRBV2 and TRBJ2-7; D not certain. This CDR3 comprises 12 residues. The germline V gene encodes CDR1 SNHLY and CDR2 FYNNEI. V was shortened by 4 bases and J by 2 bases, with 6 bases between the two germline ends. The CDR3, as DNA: TGTGCCAGCAGTGGTGGAGCCTACGAGCAGTACTTC. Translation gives CASSGGAYEQYF. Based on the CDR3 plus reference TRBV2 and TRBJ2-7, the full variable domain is EPEVTQTPSHQVTQMGQEVILRCVPISNHLYFYWYRQILGQKVEFLVSFYNNEISEKSEIFDDQFSVERPDGSNFTLKIRSTKLEDSAMYFCASSGGAYEQYFGPGTRLTVT.

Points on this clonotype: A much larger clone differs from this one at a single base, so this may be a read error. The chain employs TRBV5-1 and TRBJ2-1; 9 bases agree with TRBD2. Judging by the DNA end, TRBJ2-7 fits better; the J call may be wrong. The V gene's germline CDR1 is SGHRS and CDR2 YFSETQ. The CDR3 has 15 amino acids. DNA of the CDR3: TGCGCCAGCAGGGCTAGCGGGGATTCCTACAATGAGCAGTACTTC. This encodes CASRASGDSYNEQYF.

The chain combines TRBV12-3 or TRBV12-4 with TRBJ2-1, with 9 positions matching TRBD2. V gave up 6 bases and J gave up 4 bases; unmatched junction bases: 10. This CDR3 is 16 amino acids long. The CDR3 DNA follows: TGTGCCAGCAGCTGGGGCCGGACTAGCGAGTACAATGAGCAGTTCTTC. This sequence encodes CASSWGRTSEYNEQFF.

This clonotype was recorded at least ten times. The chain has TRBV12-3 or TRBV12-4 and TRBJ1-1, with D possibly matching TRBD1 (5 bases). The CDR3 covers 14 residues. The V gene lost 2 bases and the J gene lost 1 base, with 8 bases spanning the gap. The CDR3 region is CASSLRQPNTEAFF. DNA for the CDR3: TGTGCCAGCAGTTTACGACAGCCGAACACTGAAGCTTTCTTT.